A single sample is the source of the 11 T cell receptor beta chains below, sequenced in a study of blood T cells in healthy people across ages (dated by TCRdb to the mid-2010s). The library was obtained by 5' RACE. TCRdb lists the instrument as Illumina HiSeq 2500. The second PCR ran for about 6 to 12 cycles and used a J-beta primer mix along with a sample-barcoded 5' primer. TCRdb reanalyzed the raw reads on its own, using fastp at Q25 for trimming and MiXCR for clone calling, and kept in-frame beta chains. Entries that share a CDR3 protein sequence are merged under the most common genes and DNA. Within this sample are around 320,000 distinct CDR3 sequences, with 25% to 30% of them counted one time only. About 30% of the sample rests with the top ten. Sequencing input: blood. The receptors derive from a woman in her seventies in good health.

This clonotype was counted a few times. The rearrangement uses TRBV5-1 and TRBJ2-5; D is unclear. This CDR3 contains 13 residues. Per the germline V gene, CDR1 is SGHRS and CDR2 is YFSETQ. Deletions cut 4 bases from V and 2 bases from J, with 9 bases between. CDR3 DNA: TGCGCCAGCAGCGTAGGAAATCAAGAGACCCAGTACTTC. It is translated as CASSVGNQETQYF.

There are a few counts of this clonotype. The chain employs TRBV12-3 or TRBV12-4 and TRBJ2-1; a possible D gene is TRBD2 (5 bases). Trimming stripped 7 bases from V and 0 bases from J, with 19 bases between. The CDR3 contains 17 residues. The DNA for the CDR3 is TGTGCCAGCAAACCCCCGCCCACTGGGAGCTCCTACAATGAGCAGTTCTTC. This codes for CASKPPPTGSSYNEQFF.

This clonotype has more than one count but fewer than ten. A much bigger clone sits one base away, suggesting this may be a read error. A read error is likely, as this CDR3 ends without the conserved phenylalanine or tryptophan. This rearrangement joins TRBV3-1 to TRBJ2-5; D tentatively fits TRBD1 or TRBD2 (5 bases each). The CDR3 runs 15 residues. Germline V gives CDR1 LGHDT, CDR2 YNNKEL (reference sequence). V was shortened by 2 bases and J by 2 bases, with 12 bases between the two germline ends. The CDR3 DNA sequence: TGTGCCAGCAGCCAAACCGGGACCAAACAAGAGACCCAGTACCTC. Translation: CASSQTGTKQETQYL.

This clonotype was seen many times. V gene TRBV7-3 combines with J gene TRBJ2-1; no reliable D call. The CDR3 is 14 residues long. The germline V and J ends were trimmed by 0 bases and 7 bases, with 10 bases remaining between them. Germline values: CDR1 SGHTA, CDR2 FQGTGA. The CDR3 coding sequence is TGTGCCAGCAGCTTAACCTACTCGCTGAATGAGCAGTTCTTC. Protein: CASSLTYSLNEQFF. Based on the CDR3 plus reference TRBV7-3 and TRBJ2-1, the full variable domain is GAGVSQTPSNKVTEKGKYVELRCDPISGHTALYWYRQSLGQGPEFLIYFQGTGAADDSGLPNDRFFAVRPEGSVSTLKIQRTERGDSAVYLCASSLTYSLNEQFFGPGTRLTVL.

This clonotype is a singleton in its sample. CDR3 DNA sequence: TGCAGTGCGTCGACGACATATGGCTACACCTTC. This gives the protein CSASTTYGYTF. The V and J genes are TRBV20-1 and TRBJ1-2; D is unresolved. This CDR3 has 11 residues. V dropped 6 bases and J dropped 5 bases, with 10 bases sitting between them. Germline V gene sequence: CDR1 DFQATT, CDR2 SNEGSKA (reference sequence).

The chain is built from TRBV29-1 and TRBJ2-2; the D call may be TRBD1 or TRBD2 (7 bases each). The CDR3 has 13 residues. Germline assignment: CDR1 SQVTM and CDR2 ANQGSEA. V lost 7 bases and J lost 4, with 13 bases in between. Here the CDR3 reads CSAQGGVTGELFF. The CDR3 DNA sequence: TGCAGCGCTCAGGGGGGGGTCACCGGGGAGCTGTTTTTT.

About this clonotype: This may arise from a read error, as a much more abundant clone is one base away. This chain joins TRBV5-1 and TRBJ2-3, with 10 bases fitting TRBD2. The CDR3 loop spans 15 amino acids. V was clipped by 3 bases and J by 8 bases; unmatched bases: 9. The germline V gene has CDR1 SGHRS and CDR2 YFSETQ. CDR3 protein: CASSSATSGEGTQYF. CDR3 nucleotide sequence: TGCGCCAGCAGCTCGGCAACTAGCGGGGAGGGTACGCAGTATTTT.

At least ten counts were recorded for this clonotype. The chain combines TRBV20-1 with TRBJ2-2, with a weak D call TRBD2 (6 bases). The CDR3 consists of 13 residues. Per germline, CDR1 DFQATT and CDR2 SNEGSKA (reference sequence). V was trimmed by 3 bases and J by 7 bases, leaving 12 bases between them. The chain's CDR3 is CSASAGGVGELFF. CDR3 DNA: TGCAGTGCTAGTGCCGGGGGAGTCGGGGAGCTGTTTTTT.

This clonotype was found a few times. The CDR3 loop reads CSAGPPGLAGGRNEQYF. The CDR3 DNA follows: TGCAGTGCTGGACCCCCTGGGCTAGCGGGAGGGAGGAACGAGCAGTACTTC. This chain links TRBV20-1 with TRBJ2-7; 12 nucleotides agree with TRBD2. The germline gives CDR1 DFQATT, CDR2 SNEGSKA (reference sequence). The J segment lost 5 bases and the V segment lost 5 bases, leaving 16 bases of the junction unmatched. The CDR3 extends over 17 amino acids.

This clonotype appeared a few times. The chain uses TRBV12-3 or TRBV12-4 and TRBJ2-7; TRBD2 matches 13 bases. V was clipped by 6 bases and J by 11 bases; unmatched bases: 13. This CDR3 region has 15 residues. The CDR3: CASSSSGTSGIKEYF. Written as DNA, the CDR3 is TGTGCCAGCAGCTCATCCGGGACTAGCGGGATTAAAGAGTACTTC.

This CDR3 reads CASSLVGTGGGEGYTF. In DNA form, the CDR3 reads TGTGCCAGCAGCTTAGTGGGGACAGGGGGCGGCGAAGGCTACACCTTC. The chain couples TRBV7-2 to TRBJ1-2, with 12 bases that match TRBD1. This CDR3 spans 16 amino acids. Germline V CDR1 and CDR2: SGHTA, FQGNSA. The trim removed 1 base at V and 8 bases at J, leaving 8 bases unmatched.